This T cell receptor beta chain stems from a study of blood T cell repertoires in COVID-19. The length of the CDR3 is 13 residues. Trimming cost V 4 bases and J 10 bases, with 14 bases left between them. How the authors handled the data: Amplification from reference gene primers served as the basis for estimated nucleated cell counts. Only in-frame clones appear in the TCRdb table, and some are missing; sequencing was by immunoSEQ multiplex PCR. V and J calls and clone size are given by that table; D and trimming were obtained from the DNA. Of 13,000 to 15,000 clones in the sample, 85% to 90% were seen once.

The TCR was taken from a human donor in a cohort sampled during active COVID-19. The V gene is TRBV12-3 or TRBV12-4, the J gene TRBJ2-1, with D tentatively TRBD1 (5 bases). The sample taken for sequencing was peripheral blood. CDR3 amino acids: CASSSRGVGEQFF. In DNA, the CDR3 is TGTGCCAGCAGTTCTAGGGGCGTGGGGGAGCAGTTCTTC.